The present TCR beta chain was sequenced within a study of beta chain features in type 1 diabetes. As for the study in general: The study found patients and healthy donors alike in age, gender and cell yields.

For this clone: The antigen remains undetermined.

Investigators reverse transcribed all isolated RNA, so they sequenced expressed TCRB transcripts. The assay was immunoSEQ multiplex PCR, and TCRdb's table has in-frame clones only and misses some. In the table there are around 300,000 clones, 15% of which are singletons. General study findings and limits: A moderate, significant TCRB CDR3 shortening appeared in type 1 diabetes across four CD4+ subsets.

CDR3 length: 15 residues. Germline CDR1 SNHLY, CDR2 FYNNEI. Unmatched junction bases numbered 5, after V lost 0 bases and J lost 4 bases. The chain couples TRBV2 to TRBJ2-5; TRBD1 agrees at 7 bases. Sample: naive CD4+ T cells from blood. The receptor was derived from a man aged 18 to 29 with type 1 diabetes. CDR3 sequence: CASSEAHRGGETQYF. As DNA, the CDR3 is TGTGCCAGCAGTGAAGCGCACAGGGGCGGAGAGACCCAGTACTTC.